This T cell receptor beta chain stems from a study of blood T cell repertoires in COVID-19. Sequencing used immunoSEQ multiplex PCR; TCRdb keeps in-frame clones, though not all of them. The top ten hold about 25% of the sample, which has around 120,000 clones, almost 80% seen once. V was cut by 10 bases and J by 2 bases, with 7 bases left in between. Germline V CDR1 and CDR2: MNHNY, SVGAGI (reference sequence). The CDR3 spans 11 residues. The source is a human donor in a cohort sampled during active COVID-19. The chain carries TRBV6-6 and TRBJ2-3; a weak D match, TRBD2 (5 bases). The sequenced material came from peripheral blood. The CDR3 reads CATLATDTQYF. CDR3 coding DNA: TGTGCCACCCTAGCCACAGATACGCAGTATTTT.